A single sample gave rise to the 27 T cell receptor beta chains below, sequenced in a study of control samples from healthy donors and cancer patients. Sequencing used immunoSEQ multiplex PCR; TCRdb keeps in-frame clones, though not all of them. This sample has about 160,000 clones, with roughly 89% found just once. Sequencing was performed on blood. The receptors stem from a man aged 25-40 years in good health.

This clone was seen once. This chain links TRBV19 with TRBJ2-5, with D maybe TRBD2 (6 bases). Between the trimmed V and J ends, which lost 9 bases and 4 bases, there was a span of 9 bases. The CDR3 totals 11 residues. Germline values: CDR1 LNHDA, CDR2 SQIVND (reference sequence). CDR3 loop: CASGTSETQYF. CDR3 coding DNA: TGTGCCAGCGGGACTTCAGAGACCCAGTACTTC.

This clone has only one observation. The V call is TRBV5-1, the J call TRBJ2-1, with 8 nucleotides matching TRBD2. Germline V gene lookup returns CDR1 SGHRS and CDR2 YFSETQ. CDR3 size: 15 residues. The ends lost 3 bases at V and 4 bases at J; junction bases unmatched: 6. The CDR3 sequence is CASSSGLAAYNEQFF. Here the CDR3 DNA reads TGCGCCAGCAGCTCCGGACTAGCAGCTTACAATGAGCAGTTCTTC.

The rearrangement uses TRBV5-8 and TRBJ2-1; D uncertain. This CDR3 contains 15 residues. Germline V CDR1 and CDR2: SGHTS, YDEGEE. Between the trimmed V and J ends, which lost 4 bases and 4 bases, there was a span of 15 bases. The CDR3 sequence: CASSLKGTRYNEQFF. The CDR3 DNA is TGTGCCAGCAGCCTCAAGGGTACCAGGTACAATGAGCAGTTCTTC.

J is TRBJ1-1 and V is TRBV29-1; 8 nucleotides line up with TRBD1. The germline CDR1 and CDR2 sequences are SQVTM and ANQGSEA. The CDR3 length is 13 residues. Unmatched junction bases numbered 1, after V lost 3 bases and J lost 1 base. Here the CDR3 DNA reads TGCAGCGTTGAGGGACAGGAGAACACTGAAGCTTTCTTT. Protein sequence: CSVEGQENTEAFF.

The chain carries TRBV7-3 and TRBJ2-5, with 8 nucleotides matching TRBD2. Germline V gene sequence: CDR1 SGHTA, CDR2 FQGTGA. The trim removed 5 bases at V and 5 bases at J, leaving 7 bases unmatched. This CDR3 region has 14 residues. The CDR3 DNA is TGTGCCAGCAGCCCCACGGGGGGGGTGGAGACCCAGTACTTC. Protein product: CASSPTGGVETQYF.

J is TRBJ1-3 and V is TRBV18, with 7 bases fitting TRBD1. Germline assignment: CDR1 KGHSH and CDR2 LQKENI. The CDR3 has 16 residues. Trimming at V came to 3 bases and at J to 7 bases, leaving 12 bases not matched to a gene. The CDR3 nucleotides read TGTGCCAGCTCACCCGAGGACAGGCCGGTGAGGAACACCATATATTTT. It translates to CASSPEDRPVRNTIYF.

J is TRBJ1-6 and V is TRBV25-1; D is undetermined. Germline V gene sequence: CDR1 MGHDK, CDR2 SYGVNS. The ends were cut back, 1 base at V and 2 bases at J, with 9 bases in the middle. This CDR3 has 16 residues. The CDR3 is CASSEWAGAYNSPLHF. The DNA for the CDR3 is TGTGCCAGCAGTGAATGGGCCGGGGCCTATAATTCACCCCTCCACTTT. The entire variable domain, with the rest obtained from reference TRBV25-1 and TRBJ1-6, is as follows: EADIYQTPRYLVIGTGKKITLECSQTMGHDKMYWYQQDPGMELHLIHYSYGVNSTEKGDLSSESTVSRIRTEHFPLTLESARPSHTSQYLCASSEWAGAYNSPLHFGNGTRLTVT.

The chain uses TRBV25-1 and TRBJ2-1, with D unresolved. The CDR3 is made up of 14 amino acids. The germline V gene encodes CDR1 MGHDK and CDR2 SYGVNS. V was shortened by 2 bases and J by 9 bases, with 14 bases between the two germline ends. In DNA, the CDR3 is TGTGCCAGCAGTGAAACCGGCAGGAGTCTTGAGCAGTTCTTC. Protein sequence: CASSETGRSLEQFF.

The chain carries TRBV5-1 and TRBJ1-6; 11 nucleotides match TRBD1. Germline CDR1 and CDR2: SGHRS and YFSETQ. Trimming took 4 bases from V and 10 from J; bases not matched to a gene: 4. The CDR3 sequence is 14 residues long. The CDR3 region is CASSPDRGPSPLHF. CDR3 DNA sequence: TGCGCCAGCAGCCCGGACAGGGGGCCATCACCCCTCCACTTT.

The chain uses TRBV7-2 and TRBJ1-1; possible D gene TRBD1, 6 bases. The ends were cut back, 0 bases at V and 5 bases at J, with 22 bases in the middle. The CDR3 is made up of 18 amino acids. CDR1 SGHTA and CDR2 FQGNSA come from the germline V gene. CDR3 coding DNA: TGTGCCAGCAGCTTAGCGCCGGGGGGTGGTCTCACAGGGACTGAAGCTTTCTTT. Protein product: CASSLAPGGGLTGTEAFF.

The chain links TRBV2 to TRBJ2-7, with D tentatively TRBD1 (5 bases). This CDR3 has 14 residues. The V and J ends lost 8 bases and 3 bases respectively, with 17 bases between them. CDR1 is SNHLY, CDR2 FYNNEI, per germline. CDR3 nucleotide sequence: TGTGCCAGCGGCCGGACATCCCAAAGCTACGAGCAGTACTTC. Protein product: CASGRTSQSYEQYF.

V is TRBV21-1 and J is TRBJ1-2. TRBV21-1 is an annotated pseudogene. The CDR3 has 9 residues. In DNA, the CDR3 is TGTGCCAGCTGCGATGGCTACACCTTC. Its protein product is CASCDGYTF.

This rearrangement joins TRBV24-1 to TRBJ2-2; 9 bases are shared with TRBD1. The J segment lost 4 bases and the V segment lost 9 bases, leaving 11 bases of the junction unmatched. The germline V gene encodes CDR1 KGHDR and CDR2 SFDVKD. This CDR3 has 16 residues. The chain's CDR3 is CATQGDGTGPTGELFF. The CDR3 coding sequence is TGTGCCACCCAGGGGGATGGGACAGGGCCCACCGGGGAGCTGTTTTTT.

The genes are TRBV4-3 and TRBJ2-7, with 7 bases identical to TRBD2. This CDR3 is 15 amino acids long. CDR1 is LGHNA, CDR2 YSLEER, per germline. V shed 0 bases and J 3 bases; nucleotides not matched to a gene: 5. This CDR3 is CASSQDGGGRYEQYF. The CDR3 nucleotides are TGCGCCAGCAGCCAAGATGGGGGGGGTCGCTACGAGCAGTACTTC.

The rearrangement uses TRBV5-6 and TRBJ2-5; no clear D gene. Germline V CDR1 and CDR2: SGHDT, YYEEEE. Trimming took 0 bases from V and 1 from J, leaving 10 bases between them. The length of the CDR3 is 15 residues. The CDR3 is CASSLDHRRQETQYF. The CDR3 nucleotides read TGTGCCAGCAGCTTGGATCACAGACGCCAAGAGACCCAGTACTTC. The whole variable domain, remainder taken from reference TRBV5-6 and TRBJ2-5, is DAGVTQSPTHLIKTRGQQVTLRCSPKSGHDTVSWYQQALGQGPQFIFQYYEEEERQRGNFPDRFSGHQFPNYSSELNVNALLLGDSALYLCASSLDHRRQETQYFGPGTRLLVL.

This chain uses TRBV7-2 with TRBJ2-2; 8 bases fit TRBD1. With V trimmed by 2 bases and J by 1 base, 6 bases remained unmatched. The CDR3 has 17 residues. Germline CDR1 is SGHTA and CDR2 is FQGNSA. CDR3 DNA sequence: TGTGCCAGCAGCTTACCCAGGACAGGGATGAACACCGGGGAGCTGTTTTTT. Amino acid sequence: CASSLPRTGMNTGELFF. Variable domain in full (rest from reference TRBV7-2 and TRBJ2-2): GAGVSQSPSNKVTEKGKDVELRCDPISGHTALYWYRQSLGQGLEFLIYFQGNSAPDKSGLPSDRFSAERTGGSVSTLTIQRTQQEDSAVYLCASSLPRTGMNTGELFFGEGSRLTVL.

J is TRBJ1-2 and V is TRBV10-2; no definite D call. Germline CDR1 is WSHSY and CDR2 is SAAADI. The CDR3 has 13 amino acids. V was pared by 6 bases and J by 6 bases, with 14 bases between. The CDR3 here is CASRFRLENGYTF. CDR3 in DNA: TGCGCCAGCAGATTCCGACTGGAGAATGGCTACACCTTC.

CDR3 residues: CASQNAGNYGYTF. Here the CDR3 DNA reads TGTGCCTCCCAAAACGCGGGGAACTATGGCTACACCTTC. The J gene is TRBJ1-2, the V gene TRBV2; D gene ambiguous. The CDR3 sequence is 13 residues long. Germline V gives CDR1 SNHLY, CDR2 FYNNEI. Trimming cost V 11 bases and J 2 bases, with 15 bases left between them. Full variable domain (remainder filled in from reference TRBV2 and TRBJ1-2): EPEVTQTPSHQVTQMGQEVILRCVPISNHLYFYWYRQILGQKVEFLVSFYNNEISEKSEIFDDQFSVERPDGSNFTLKIRSTKLEDSAMYFCASQNAGNYGYTFGSGTRLTVV.

V gene TRBV14 combines with J gene TRBJ2-1; the match to TRBD2 covers 11 bases. The V segment lost 1 base and the J segment 15 bases; nucleotides outside the gene matches: 8. CDR1 SGHDN and CDR2 FVKESK come from the germline V gene. CDR3 size: 14 residues. CDR3 region: CASSQVAGGWYRFF. The CDR3 DNA reads TGTGCCAGCAGCCAAGTAGCGGGAGGGTGGTATCGGTTCTTC.

J is TRBJ2-7 and V is TRBV7-8; D gene unclear. Between the trimmed V and J ends, which lost 5 bases and 0 bases, there was a span of 17 bases. The CDR3 length is 16 residues. Germline V gives CDR1 SGHVS, CDR2 FQNEAQ. The CDR3 region has the DNA TGTGCCAGCAGCCCACGGAGACTCCGGAGCTCCTACGAGCAGTACTTC. It specifies CASSPRRLRSSYEQYF.

J is TRBJ2-1 and V is TRBV27; D is unclear. The germline gives CDR1 MNHEY, CDR2 SMNVEV (reference sequence). The CDR3 extends over 12 amino acids. Trimming pared 6 bases from V and 6 bases from J, leaving 9 bases between. CDR3 residues: CASRPSINEQFF. DNA for the CDR3: TGTGCCAGCAGGCCTTCTATCAATGAGCAGTTCTTC.

The V call is TRBV5-1, the J call TRBJ2-1, with 9 bases that match TRBD1. This CDR3 contains 18 residues. J was trimmed by 0 bases and V by 4 bases; bases with no gene match: 11. Germline-derived CDR1 and CDR2 are SGHRS and YFSETQ. The CDR3 spells CASSPGTGFMSSYNEQFF. CDR3 in DNA: TGCGCCAGCAGCCCCGGGACAGGGTTTATGAGCTCCTACAATGAGCAGTTCTTC.

The rearrangement uses TRBV7-9 and TRBJ1-1; TRBD1 matches at 7 bases. V lost 3 bases and J lost 5; bases outside the gene matches: 12. Germline-derived CDR1 and CDR2 are SEHNR and FQNEAQ (reference sequence). CDR3 length: 16 residues. As DNA, the CDR3 is TGTGCCAGCAGCTTCGAGACAGGGACCCACGAGACTGAAGCTTTCTTT. Translating gives CASSFETGTHETEAFF. The full variable domain, its missing parts supplied by reference TRBV7-9 and TRBJ1-1, is DTGVSQNPRHKITKRGQNVTFRCDPISEHNRLYWYRQTLGQGPEFLTYFQNEAQLEKSRLLSDRFSAERPKGSFSTLEIQRTEQGDSAMYLCASSFETGTHETEAFFGQGTRLTVV.

This clone has just a few counts. The chain links TRBV28 to TRBJ2-1; TRBD2 matches at 11 bases. The CDR3 sequence is 17 residues long. Per germline, CDR1 MDHEN and CDR2 SYDVKM. J gave up 4 bases and V 5 bases, and 10 bases lay outside the gene matches. CDR3 nucleotide sequence: TGTGCCAGCAGTCCGACTAGCGGGATAAGGTCTTACAATGAGCAGTTCTTC. This sequence encodes CASSPTSGIRSYNEQFF.

Of note for this clone: This specimen includes other DNA sequences encoding the same CDR3. V gene TRBV3-1 (or the pseudogene TRBV3-2) combines with J gene TRBJ1-4; TRBD1 agrees at 9 bases. From germline, CDR1 is LGHDT and CDR2 YNNKEL (reference sequence). J gave up 5 bases and V 6 bases, and 7 bases lay outside the gene matches. The CDR3 is 15 amino acids. CDR3 sequence: CASSQHGQGNEKLFF. CDR3 nucleotides: TGTGCCAGCAGTCAACACGGACAGGGGAATGAAAAACTGTTTTTT.

This chain connects TRBV27 to TRBJ2-1; tentatively, D is TRBD1 (6 bases). The CDR3 sequence is 15 residues long. Between the trimmed V and J ends, which lost 5 bases and 7 bases, there was a span of 18 bases. Germline CDR1 MNHEY, CDR2 SMNVEV (reference sequence). CDR3 coding DNA: TGTGCCAGCAGTCCAGGGGCTGTGAGGGGTAATGAGCAGTTCTTC. It is translated as CASSPGAVRGNEQFF.

The genes are TRBV3-1 (or the pseudogene TRBV3-2) and TRBJ1-3; D is unclear. The germline V gene has CDR1 LGHDT and CDR2 YNNKEL (reference sequence). This CDR3 region has 14 residues. The V and J ends lost 1 base and 7 bases respectively, with 11 bases between them. CDR3 residues: CASSQGGGGNTIYF. CDR3 bases: TGTGCCAGCAGCCAAGGAGGCGGCGGGAACACCATATATTTT.